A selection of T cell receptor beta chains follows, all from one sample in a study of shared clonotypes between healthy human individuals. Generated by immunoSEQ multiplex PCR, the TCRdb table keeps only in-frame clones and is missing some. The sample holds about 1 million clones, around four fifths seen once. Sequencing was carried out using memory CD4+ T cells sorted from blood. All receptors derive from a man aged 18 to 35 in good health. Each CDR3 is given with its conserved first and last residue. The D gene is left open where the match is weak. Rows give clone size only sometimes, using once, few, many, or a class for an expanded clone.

cdr3_nt: TGTGCCAGCAGAGAGAACAGCATTACTGGAAACACCATATATTTT
cdr3_aa: CASRENSITGNTIYF
j_call: TRBJ1-3
v_call: TRBV2
d_call: NA
clone_size: NA

cdr3_nt: TGTGCCAGTAGAACAGGGAGCGAGCAGTACTTC
cdr3_aa: CASRTGSEQYF
j_call: TRBJ2-7
v_call: TRBV19
d_call: NA
clone_size: NA

cdr3_nt: TGTGCCAGCTCACCACCCATGGGGCAGGGTCAGCCCCAGCATTTT
cdr3_aa: CASSPPMGQGQPQHF
j_call: TRBJ1-5
v_call: TRBV18
d_call: NA
clone_size: NA

cdr3_nt: TGTGCCAGCAGCTTAGGACAGGGAATACTGTTTTTT
cdr3_aa: CASSLGQGILFF
j_call: TRBJ1-4
v_call: TRBV7-6
d_call: TRBD1
clone_size: NA

cdr3_nt: TGTGCCAGCAGCCAGGACAGGGGGCCAGGCTATGGCTACACCTTC
cdr3_aa: CASSQDRGPGYGYTF
j_call: TRBJ1-2
v_call: TRBV25-1
d_call: TRBD1
clone_size: NA

cdr3_nt: TGTGCCAGCTTTAGGGACAGGGGTTCCACTGAAGCTTTCTTT
cdr3_aa: CASFRDRGSTEAFF
j_call: TRBJ1-1
v_call: TRBV5-5
d_call: TRBD1
clone_size: few

cdr3_nt: TGTGCCAGCAGCCCTTTATCACAGGGTAGAGGCAGGAACACTGAAGCTTTCTTT
cdr3_aa: CASSPLSQGRGRNTEAFF
j_call: TRBJ1-1
v_call: TRBV5-6
d_call: NA
clone_size: NA

cdr3_nt: TGTGCCAGCAGTGAAGCGTCTCGGGGGAAAGAGACCCAGTACTTC
cdr3_aa: CASSEASRGKETQYF
j_call: TRBJ2-5
v_call: TRBV6-1
d_call: NA
clone_size: NA

cdr3_nt: TGTGCCAGTAGTAGGGCTCGCGGGAGCTTCAATGAGCAGTTCTTC
cdr3_aa: CASSRARGSFNEQFF
j_call: TRBJ2-1
v_call: TRBV19
d_call: TRBD2
clone_size: NA

cdr3_nt: TGTGCCAGCAGCTGGCTGGGGGGTAGCGGGAGGGCTGGGGAGACCCAGTACTTC
cdr3_aa: CASSWLGGSGRAGETQYF
j_call: TRBJ2-5
v_call: TRBV7-2
d_call: TRBD2
clone_size: NA

cdr3_nt: TGTGCCAGCAGGGTAGACAGGAACCTCTATGGCTACACCTTC
cdr3_aa: CASRVDRNLYGYTF
j_call: TRBJ1-2
v_call: TRBV2
d_call: NA
clone_size: NA

cdr3_nt: TGTGCCAGCAGCCCGGGTGGTGGTCGAGTTGATTCACCCCTCCACTTT
cdr3_aa: CASSPGGGRVDSPLHF
j_call: TRBJ1-6
v_call: TRBV4-2
d_call: NA
clone_size: many

cdr3_nt: TGTGCCAGTAGTATGGGAGGGAGATACGGCTCCTACGCTGGCTACACCTTC
cdr3_aa: CASSMGGRYGSYAGYTF
j_call: TRBJ1-2
v_call: TRBV19
d_call: NA
clone_size: NA

cdr3_nt: TGCGCCAGCAGCCGCAGACTAGCGGGAGATGATACGCAGTATTTT
cdr3_aa: CASSRRLAGDDTQYF
j_call: TRBJ2-3
v_call: TRBV4-1
d_call: TRBD2
clone_size: NA

cdr3_nt: TGTGCCAGCAGCATAGGGGCGGAAAGACTAGCAAGATCCTACGAGCAGTACTTC
cdr3_aa: CASSIGAERLARSYEQYF
j_call: TRBJ2-7
v_call: TRBV7-2
d_call: TRBD2
clone_size: NA

cdr3_nt: TGCGCCAGCAGCTTGGAGGCTAGCGGGAGACGAGGCGAGCAGTACTTC
cdr3_aa: CASSLEASGRRGEQYF
j_call: TRBJ2-7
v_call: TRBV5-1
d_call: TRBD2
clone_size: NA

cdr3_nt: TGTGCCACCATGCCGGGACAGAACTATGGCTACACCTTC
cdr3_aa: CATMPGQNYGYTF
j_call: TRBJ1-2
v_call: TRBV7-9
d_call: TRBD1
clone_size: once

cdr3_nt: TGTGCCAGCAGCCAATCTCAGGGTTATGGCTACACCTTC
cdr3_aa: CASSQSQGYGYTF
j_call: TRBJ1-2
v_call: TRBV9
d_call: NA
clone_size: NA

cdr3_nt: TGTGCCAGCAGTCCTCGGGAGACCCAGTACTTC
cdr3_aa: CASSPRETQYF
j_call: TRBJ2-5
v_call: TRBV2
d_call: NA
clone_size: NA

cdr3_nt: TGCGCCAGCAGCTTGGAAGTAGCGGGACGAGAAGAGACCCAGTACTTC
cdr3_aa: CASSLEVAGREETQYF
j_call: TRBJ2-5
v_call: TRBV5-1
d_call: TRBD2
clone_size: once

cdr3_nt: TGTGCCAGCAGTGACCTGTCGACGGGTCCAGCCCTCCACTTT
cdr3_aa: CASSDLSTGPALHF
j_call: TRBJ1-6
v_call: TRBV2
d_call: NA
clone_size: NA

cdr3_nt: TGTGCCAGCAGCAGCTTCAGACTGAACACTGAAGCTTTCTTT
cdr3_aa: CASSSFRLNTEAFF
j_call: TRBJ1-1
v_call: TRBV13
d_call: NA
clone_size: NA

cdr3_nt: TGCAGCGTTCTTGAACTGGGAGGCTACACCTTC
cdr3_aa: CSVLELGGYTF
j_call: TRBJ1-2
v_call: TRBV29-1
d_call: NA
clone_size: NA

cdr3_nt: TGTGCCAGCACCACCTTCGCGGGGCAGACTAAGCAGTACTTC
cdr3_aa: CASTTFAGQTKQYF
j_call: TRBJ2-7
v_call: TRBV6-6
d_call: NA
clone_size: NA

cdr3_nt: TGTGCCAGCAGCCCGGGACCTGGATTCCAAAATGAGCAGTTCTTC
cdr3_aa: CASSPGPGFQNEQFF
j_call: TRBJ2-1
v_call: TRBV5-4
d_call: NA
clone_size: NA

cdr3_nt: TGCGCCAGCAGTTTTGGGACTAGCGGGTTATACAATGAGCAGTTCTTC
cdr3_aa: CASSFGTSGLYNEQFF
j_call: TRBJ2-1
v_call: TRBV5-1
d_call: TRBD2
clone_size: NA

cdr3_nt: TGTGCCAGCAGCCAAGCCCGGGGAACGGCACTAGGGAATGAAAAACTGTTTTTT
cdr3_aa: CASSQARGTALGNEKLFF
j_call: TRBJ1-4
v_call: TRBV4-2
d_call: NA
clone_size: many

cdr3_nt: TGTGCCAGCAGCTTGGGAGGGGTTGAAGAGACCCAGTACTTC
cdr3_aa: CASSLGGVEETQYF
j_call: TRBJ2-5
v_call: TRBV11-3
d_call: TRBD2
clone_size: NA

cdr3_nt: TGTGCCTGGAGCGACAGGGGTCGGGGCACAGATACGCAGTATTTT
cdr3_aa: CAWSDRGRGTDTQYF
j_call: TRBJ2-3
v_call: TRBV30
d_call: TRBD1
clone_size: NA

cdr3_nt: TGTGCCAGTAGCAGAACAAGGAGCACAGATACGCAGTATTTT
cdr3_aa: CASSRTRSTDTQYF
j_call: TRBJ2-3
v_call: TRBV19
d_call: NA
clone_size: NA

cdr3_nt: TGTGCCAGCAGCTTAGTAGGTTGGGCGGGAGGCCTTACAACGTACCAAGAGACCCAGTACTTC
cdr3_aa: CASSLVGWAGGLTTYQETQYF
j_call: TRBJ2-5
v_call: TRBV13
d_call: TRBD2
clone_size: many

cdr3_nt: TGCAGCGTTTCTGACCCTCGGGGGGAGCAGTACTTC
cdr3_aa: CSVSDPRGEQYF
j_call: TRBJ2-7
v_call: TRBV29-1
d_call: NA
clone_size: NA

cdr3_nt: TGTGCCAGCAGTGGAGAAAGGGGGCGACAGCCCCAGCATTTT
cdr3_aa: CASSGERGRQPQHF
j_call: TRBJ1-5
v_call: TRBV2
d_call: TRBD1
clone_size: NA

cdr3_nt: TGTGCCAGCAGCAAGCTAGCGGGATATACAGATACGCAGTATTTT
cdr3_aa: CASSKLAGYTDTQYF
j_call: TRBJ2-3
v_call: TRBV5-6
d_call: TRBD2
clone_size: NA

cdr3_nt: TGTGCTAGTGCCCTGGGGTCCTATGGCTACACCTTC
cdr3_aa: CASALGSYGYTF
j_call: TRBJ1-2
v_call: TRBV12-5
d_call: NA
clone_size: few

cdr3_nt: TGTGCCAGCAGCCAATCCTCTAGCGGGGGATACAATGAGCAGTTCTTC
cdr3_aa: CASSQSSSGGYNEQFF
j_call: TRBJ2-1
v_call: TRBV16
d_call: TRBD2
clone_size: NA

cdr3_nt: TGTGCCAGCAGCTTACGTACAGGGCCCGGGGCTGGAGGAAACACCATATATTTT
cdr3_aa: CASSLRTGPGAGGNTIYF
j_call: TRBJ1-3
v_call: TRBV11-2
d_call: NA
clone_size: NA